Listed below are T cell receptor beta chains from one sample, sequenced in a study of blood T cell repertoires in COVID-19. Sequencing was performed with immunoSEQ multiplex PCR; in TCRdb, only in-frame clones are kept and a portion is missing. The sample has 140,000 to 150,000 clones; approximately 88% are singletons. The sequencing input was peripheral blood. All receptors derive from a man aged 60 to 69 with active or convalescent COVID-19. CDR3s include the opening cysteine and the closing phenylalanine or tryptophan. The D gene is left open where the match is weak. A row's size may be missing; if present it is once, few, many or a size class.

j_call v_call clone_size d_call cdr3_aa cdr3_nt
TRBJ1-2 TRBV30 few TRBD1 CAWSVQGFPYGYTF TGTGCCTGGAGTGTACAGGGGTTTCCTTATGGCTACACCTTC
TRBJ1-1 TRBV6-5 NA NA CASSPLSGNTEAFF TGTGCCAGCAGTCCCCTTTCGGGGAACACTGAAGCTTTCTTT
TRBJ2-5 TRBV29-1 NA TRBD1 CSVGTGVQETQYF TGCAGCGTTGGGACAGGGGTCCAAGAGACCCAGTACTTC
TRBJ2-1 TRBV7-9 few NA CASSFPGASYNEQFF TGTGCCAGCAGCTTCCCAGGTGCCTCCTACAATGAGCAGTTCTTC
TRBJ2-1 TRBV27 NA NA CASSRTGTLSRRKQFF TGTGCCAGCAGTCGGACCGGGACTCTCAGCCGGAGAAAGCAGTTCTTC
TRBJ2-2 TRBV4-1 NA TRBD1 CASSLDRGRSGELFF TGCGCCAGCAGTCTCGACAGGGGGCGTTCCGGGGAGCTGTTTTTT
TRBJ1-5 TRBV2 NA NA CASSEAPPLRGSNQPQHF TGTGCCAGCAGTGAAGCGCCACCCCTCCGGGGAAGCAATCAGCCCCAGCATTTT
TRBJ2-1 TRBV12-3/TRBV12-4 NA NA CASRPGSYNEQFF TGTGCCAGCAGGCCCGGGAGTTACAATGAGCAGTTCTTC
TRBJ1-1 TRBV7-2 NA NA CASSLQYMNTEAFF TGTGCCAGCAGCTTACAGTACATGAACACTGAAGCTTTCTTT
TRBJ1-5 TRBV19 NA NA CASIATGRNQPQHF TGTGCCAGTATCGCGACAGGACGAAATCAGCCCCAGCATTTT
TRBJ2-1 TRBV9 NA NA CASSVNGDSYNEQFF TGTGCCAGCAGCGTAAATGGGGACTCTTACAATGAGCAGTTCTTC